This T cell receptor (beta chain) was retrieved from a study of OX40 agonist ivuxolimab in advanced cancers. About the research overall: The dose-escalation group included hepatocellular carcinoma, melanoma, renal cell carcinoma and head and neck cancer. Having had anti-PD-1, anti-PD-L1 or anti-CTLA-4 therapy before was allowed, and roughly 39% had some.

Profiled with immunoSEQ multiplex PCR; TCRdb holds only in-frame clones, not every one. The sample consists of tens of thousands of clones, 82% of them appearing once. The clonotype was recovered from an adult with an advanced solid tumor such as melanoma, head and neck, liver or kidney cancer. This specimen was CD4+ or CD8+ T cells sorted from blood, taken in a trial of the OX40 agonist ivuxolimab.

The CDR3 DNA is TGTGCCAGCAGCCTCGAAGGCGGGCTAGGCACTGAAGCTTTCTTT. Translation gives CASSLEGGLGTEAFF. The rearrangement uses TRBV11-1 and TRBJ1-1; D is unresolved. Per germline, CDR1 SGHAT and CDR2 FQDESV (reference sequence). Trimming removed 5 bases at V and 4 bases at J, with 17 bases between. The CDR3 contains 15 residues.